This T cell receptor (beta chain) is drawn from a study of blood T cell repertoires in COVID-19. Germline V lookup: CDR1 LNHDA, CDR2 SQIVND (reference sequence). The CDR3 spans 15 residues. The V gene end was trimmed by 3 bases and the J gene end by 4 bases; junction bases not matched to a gene: 8. TCRdb's copy holds only in-frame clones and misses some; the assay was immunoSEQ multiplex PCR. The repertoire consists of 200,000 to 250,000 clones, with approximately 90% occurring once and the leading ten covering less than 4.5%. The sequencing sample was made of PBMCs or T cells enriched from blood (not recorded which). The sequence derives from a woman aged 40 to 55 with acute COVID-19. The V gene is TRBV19, the J gene TRBJ1-1; 7 bases align to TRBD1. DNA of the CDR3: TGTGCCAGTAGTATGCAATCGACAGGGCGCACTGAAGCTTTCTTT. Its protein is CASSMQSTGRTEAFF.